The 19 T cell receptor beta chains in this list originate from one sample, sequenced in a study of T cell responses to AZD1222 COVID-19 vaccine. Sequenced by immunoSEQ multiplex PCR; TCRdb stores in-frame clones only, minus some. The sample holds about 110,000 clones; roughly 86% are singletons and the top ten take roughly 4.5%. Source: peripheral blood, taken 28 days after the second AZD1222 dose. These receptors originate from an adult who received the AZD1222 COVID-19 vaccine.

J is TRBJ2-3 and V is TRBV6-5, with D unresolved. Per germline, CDR1 MNHEY and CDR2 SVGAGI. Deletions cut 2 bases from V and 9 bases from J, with 9 bases between. The CDR3 consists of 12 residues. The CDR3 spells CASSYDDATQYF. In DNA form, the CDR3 reads TGTGCCAGCAGTTACGATGATGCGACGCAGTATTTT.

The V call is TRBV7-6, the J call TRBJ2-1, with TRBD2 matching 7 bases. V shed 6 bases, J shed 4 bases, and the junction held 12 bases outside the gene matches. CDR1 and CDR2 (germline): SGHVS, FNYEAQ. CDR3 size: 16 residues. The CDR3 loop is CASSPRYGEGYNEQFF. The CDR3 bases are TGTGCCAGCAGTCCGCGGTACGGGGAGGGTTACAATGAGCAGTTCTTC.

This clone was detected only once. The CDR3: CASSPNLDLWGYTF. The CDR3 region has the DNA TGTGCCAGCAGCCCCAATTTAGACCTGTGGGGCTACACCTTC. The chain joins TRBV6-5 to TRBJ1-2; no firm D call. Germline V CDR1 and CDR2: MNHEY, SVGAGI. The CDR3 consists of 14 residues. Trimming stripped 6 bases from V and 8 bases from J, with 19 bases between.

This chain connects TRBV4-3 to TRBJ2-2; D gene uncertain. Germline CDR1 and CDR2: LGHNA and YSLEER. V gave up 0 bases and J gave up 3 bases, with 5 bases separating them. The CDR3 has 14 amino acids. CDR3 nucleotide sequence: TGCGCCAGCAGCCAAGACGGCTACACCGGGGAGCTGTTTTTT. Its protein is CASSQDGYTGELFF.

The chain carries TRBV9 and TRBJ1-2, with D maybe TRBD1 (5 bases). There are 15 residues in the CDR3. Germline V gene lookup returns CDR1 SGDLS and CDR2 YYNGEE. Deletions cut 4 bases from V and 0 bases from J, with 13 bases between. The CDR3 is CASSIHQGTNYGYTF. DNA of the CDR3: TGTGCCAGCAGCATCCACCAGGGTACTAACTATGGCTACACCTTC.

The chain combines TRBV9 with TRBJ1-5; D is possibly TRBD1 (5 bases). Germline V lookup: CDR1 SGDLS, CDR2 YYNGEE. The CDR3 length is 15 residues. The germline V and J ends were trimmed by 4 bases and 4 bases, with 15 bases remaining between them. The CDR3 is CASSRGQGSNQPQHF. The CDR3 DNA is TGTGCCAGCAGCCGAGGTCAGGGTTCAAATCAGCCCCAGCATTTT.

This chain uses TRBV11-3 with TRBJ2-1, with 13 nucleotides matching TRBD2. In germline, CDR1 is SGHNT, CDR2 YENEEA. The CDR3 has 17 residues. V dropped 5 bases and J dropped 7; count of bases not matched to a gene: 11. This chain's CDR3 is CASSPFPGLAGRNEQFF. The CDR3 nucleotides are TGTGCCAGCAGCCCCTTCCCGGGACTAGCGGGGAGAAATGAGCAGTTCTTC. The complete variable domain, with remaining parts taken from reference TRBV11-3 and TRBJ2-1, reads EAGVVQSPRYKIIEKKQPVAFWCNPISGHNTLYWYLQNLGQGPELLIRYENEEAVDDSQLPKDRFSAERLKGVDSTLKIQPAELGDSAVYLCASSPFPGLAGRNEQFFGPGTRLTVL.

The rearrangement joins TRBV5-1 to TRBJ2-7, with D uncertain. The CDR3 sequence is 13 residues long. Trimming removed 4 bases at V and 3 bases at J, with 11 bases between. Germline values: CDR1 SGHRS, CDR2 YFSETQ. The CDR3 region has the DNA TGCGCCAGCAGCCCAAAGGGCATCTACGAGCAGTACTTC. This encodes CASSPKGIYEQYF.

The CDR3 DNA follows: TGTGCCAGCAGTGGGGCCGGACATATCCACCAAGAGACCCAGTACTTC. Its protein is CASSGAGHIHQETQYF. This chain links TRBV2 with TRBJ2-5, with a possible D match to TRBD1 (5 bases). Per germline, CDR1 SNHLY and CDR2 FYNNEI. This CDR3 region has 16 residues. V was pared by 4 bases and J by 0 bases, with 15 bases between.

The chain joins TRBV4-3 to TRBJ1-4, with D perhaps matching TRBD1 (6 bases). CDR1 and CDR2 from the germline V gene are LGHNA and YSLEER. CDR3 size: 16 residues. V lost 1 base and J 7 bases, leaving 16 bases between the germline ends. The CDR3 DNA reads TGCGCCAGCAGCCAAGTCTCCGGGACAAAGGCTGAAAAACTGTTTTTT. Translation: CASSQVSGTKAEKLFF.

The chain links TRBV20-1 to TRBJ2-7, with D perhaps matching TRBD1 (5 bases). The V gene's germline CDR1 is DFQATT and CDR2 SNEGSKA (reference sequence). V lost 5 bases and J 10 bases, leaving 15 bases between the germline ends. The CDR3 spans 11 residues. In DNA form, the CDR3 reads TGCAGTGCTCGCCCTCAGGGATTTCAGTACTTC. Translation gives CSARPQGFQYF.

This clone appeared once. The chain couples TRBV18 to TRBJ1-1; unclear D gene. V lost 6 bases and J 0 bases, leaving 8 bases between the germline ends. In germline, CDR1 is KGHSH, CDR2 LQKENI. This CDR3 spans 13 amino acids. DNA for the CDR3: TGTGCCAGCTCCTCGGTCGTGAACACTGAAGCTTTCTTT. It codes for CASSSVVNTEAFF.

The J gene is TRBJ2-5, the V gene TRBV5-5, with TRBD1 matching over 9 bases. The germline V gene encodes CDR1 SGHKS and CDR2 YYEKEE (reference sequence). This CDR3 spans 18 amino acids. With V trimmed by 4 bases and J by 5 bases, 18 bases remained unmatched. The CDR3 here is CASSRVHRDRVIGETQYF. The CDR3 DNA sequence: TGTGCCAGCAGCAGAGTCCACCGGGACAGGGTCATCGGGGAGACCCAGTACTTC.

The chain has TRBV9 and TRBJ2-1, with TRBD2 identical over 9 bases. Germline CDR1 and CDR2: SGDLS and YYNGEE. The CDR3 is 16 residues long. With 0 bases clipped from V and 5 bases from J, the junction kept 6 bases outside the gene matches. The CDR3 sequence: CASSVGVIAGDNEQFF. The DNA of the CDR3 is TGTGCCAGCAGCGTAGGAGTCATAGCGGGGGACAATGAGCAGTTCTTC.

The rearrangement links TRBV2 to TRBJ2-5; 11 bases fit TRBD2. Germline trimming cut 1 base from V and 4 bases from J; bases unmatched to any gene: 5. This CDR3 contains 16 residues. Germline V CDR1 and CDR2: SNHLY, FYNNEI. CDR3 sequence (DNA): TGTGCCAGCAGTGAAGAACTAGCGGGAGCGCTAGAGACCCAGTACTTC. Translation gives CASSEELAGALETQYF.

This chain joins TRBV28 and TRBJ2-4; 9 positions match TRBD1. CDR3 length: 14 amino acids. J lost 7 bases, V lost 6 bases, and 7 bases had no gene match. The V gene's germline CDR1 is MDHEN and CDR2 SYDVKM. This CDR3 is CASRGTGPGNIQYF. CDR3 DNA sequence: TGTGCCAGCAGGGGGACAGGGCCTGGGAACATTCAGTACTTC.

The genes are TRBV10-2 and TRBJ2-7; D is undetermined. The CDR3 sequence is 16 residues long. Trimming shortened V by 2 bases and J by 5 bases, and 19 bases separated the two germline ends. From germline, CDR1 is WSHSY and CDR2 SAAADI. The DNA of the CDR3 is TGCGCCAGCAGTGAGCTTAGGGTCAGTTTCATCCACGAGCAGTACTTC. Translation gives CASSELRVSFIHEQYF.

The chain links TRBV7-8 to TRBJ1-5; D remains unclear. There are 14 residues in the CDR3. V lost 4 bases and J lost 2, with 9 bases in between. CDR1 SGHVS and CDR2 FQNEAQ come from the germline V gene. For the CDR3, the DNA is TGTGCCAGCAGCTGGAAGGAGGGCAATCAGCCCCAGCATTTT. Translation gives CASSWKEGNQPQHF.

This rearrangement joins TRBV19 to TRBJ2-7; D unresolved. The germline V and J ends were trimmed by 5 bases and 0 bases, with 8 bases remaining between them. Germline loops: CDR1 LNHDA, CDR2 SQIVND (reference sequence). CDR3 length equals 13 residues. CDR3 in amino acids: CASSDKGSYEQYF. The CDR3, as DNA: TGTGCCAGTAGTGACAAGGGCTCCTACGAGCAGTACTTC. Drawing the rest from reference TRBV19 and TRBJ2-7, the complete variable domain is DGGITQSPKYLFRKEGQNVTLSCEQNLNHDAMYWYRQDPGQGLRLIYYSQIVNDFQKGDIAEGYSVSREKKESFPLTVTSAQKNPTAFYLCASSDKGSYEQYFGPGTRLTVT.